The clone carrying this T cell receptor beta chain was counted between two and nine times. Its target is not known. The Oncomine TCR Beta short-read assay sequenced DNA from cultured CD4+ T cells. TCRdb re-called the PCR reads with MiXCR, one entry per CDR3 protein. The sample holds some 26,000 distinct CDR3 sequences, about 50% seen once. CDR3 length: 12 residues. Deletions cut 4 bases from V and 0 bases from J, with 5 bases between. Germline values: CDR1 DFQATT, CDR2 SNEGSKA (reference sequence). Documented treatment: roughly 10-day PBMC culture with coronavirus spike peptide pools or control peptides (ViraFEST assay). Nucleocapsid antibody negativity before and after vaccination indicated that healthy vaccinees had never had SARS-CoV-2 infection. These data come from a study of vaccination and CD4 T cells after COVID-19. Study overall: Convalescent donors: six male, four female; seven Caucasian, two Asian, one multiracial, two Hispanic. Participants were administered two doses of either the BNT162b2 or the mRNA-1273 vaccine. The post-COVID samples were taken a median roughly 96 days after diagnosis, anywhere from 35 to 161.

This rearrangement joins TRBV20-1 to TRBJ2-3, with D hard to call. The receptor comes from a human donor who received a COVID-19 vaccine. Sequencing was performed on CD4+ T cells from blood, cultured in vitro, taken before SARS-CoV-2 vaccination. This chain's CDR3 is CSAITSTDTQYF. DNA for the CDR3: TGCAGTGCTATTACTAGCACAGATACGCAGTATTTT.